A selection of T cell receptor beta chains follows, all from one sample in a study of identifying expanded T cells in peripheral blood. Some clones are missing from TCRdb's copy, which holds only in-frame ones; the method was immunoSEQ multiplex PCR. This table holds about 84,000 clones, around 86% found once. The source material was blood. These receptors came from a person between 18 and 75 years old in good health. Each CDR3 is given with its conserved first and last residue. The D gene is left open where the match is weak. Size is stated for part of the rows, as once, few or many counts, or as a class when the clone is expanded.

CDR3 length,J gene,D gene,clone size,V gene,CDR3 protein,CDR3 DNA
16,TRBJ2-6,.,few,TRBV29-1,CSVEKDTDSGANVLTF,TGCAGCGTTGAAAAAGACACTGACTCTGGGGCCAACGTCCTGACTTTC
15,TRBJ1-5,.,.,TRBV19,CASSIVASPNQPQHF,TGTGCCAGTAGTATTGTGGCCTCGCCCAATCAGCCCCAGCATTTT
13,TRBJ1-6,.,.,TRBV7-2,CASSLAEGSPLHF,TGTGCCAGCAGCTTAGCTGAGGGTTCACCCCTCCACTTT
16,TRBJ1-1,TRBD1,.,TRBV9,CASTPSGWTGDTEAFF,TGTGCCAGCACCCCAAGTGGGTGGACAGGGGACACTGAAGCTTTCTTT
14,TRBJ1-2,.,.,TRBV27,CASSPNRQANGYTF,TGTGCCAGCAGTCCAAATAGACAGGCGAATGGCTACACCTTC
16,TRBJ1-5,.,.,TRBV7-9,CASSLGGTWGGQPQHF,TGTGCCAGCAGCTTGGGGGGGACGTGGGGCGGTCAGCCCCAGCATTTT
13,TRBJ1-1,.,.,TRBV7-8,CASSFRGSTEAFF,TGTGCCAGCAGCTTCCGGGGGAGCACTGAAGCTTTCTTT
20,TRBJ2-1,.,.,TRBV5-1,CASSSAWIPGRRSSYNEQFF,TGCGCCAGCAGCTCGGCCTGGATCCCGGGGCGAAGGAGCTCCTACAATGAGCAGTTCTTC
15,TRBJ1-1,TRBD1,.,TRBV28,CASSGGQTMNTEAFF,TGTGCCAGCAGTGGGGGACAGACCATGAACACTGAAGCTTTCTTT
16,TRBJ2-1,.,.,TRBV11-2,CASSLVGAYSYNEQFF,TGTGCCAGCAGCTTAGTGGGAGCTTACTCCTACAATGAGCAGTTCTTC
13,TRBJ1-3,.,.,TRBV6-1,CASVDSAGNTIYF,TGTGCCAGCGTCGACAGTGCTGGAAACACCATATATTTT
13,TRBJ2-5,.,.,TRBV18,CASSPGQQETQYF,TGTGCCAGCTCACCGGGGCAACAAGAGACCCAGTACTTC
13,TRBJ1-2,TRBD1,.,TRBV2,CASSEGDSRLFTF,TGTGCCAGCAGTGAGGGGGACAGCCGCCTGTTCACCTTC
14,TRBJ2-7,.,once,TRBV7-3,CASSYSLGGNEQYF,TGTGCCAGCAGCTACTCCCTCGGGGGAAACGAGCAGTACTTC